The 27 T cell receptor beta chains below come from one sample, sequenced in a study of T cells in Graves' hyperthyroidism and ophthalmopathy. Amplification of TCR beta CDR3 regions used RNA as the template. HTBI primers were employed in a first-round RT-PCR of the TCR CDR3. TCRdb redid the calling of the multiplex PCR reads with MiXCR, one entry per CDR3 protein. This table has around 540,000 distinct CDR3 sequences, 16% appearing once. Sequenced input: blood. All receptors come from a woman in her twenties or thirties with Graves' ophthalmopathy.

The V call is TRBV6-5, the J call TRBJ2-1; a weak D match, TRBD2 (6 bases). The DNA end favors TRBJ2-7, so the J call may be wrong. Germline CDR1 reads MNHEY; CDR2 reads SVGAGI. There are 13 residues in the CDR3. CDR3 in amino acids: CASSYSTRDEQYF. The DNA of the CDR3 is TGTGCCAGCAGTTACTCGACTAGGGATGAGCAGTACTTC.

This clonotype was seen more than once but under ten times. The chain combines TRBV6-4 with TRBJ1-1; no definite D call. V was cut by 0 bases and J by 2 bases, with 19 bases left in between. Germline V gives CDR1 MRHNA, CDR2 SNTAGT. This CDR3 region has 18 residues. The CDR3 DNA is TGTGCCAGCAGTGACTCGAATCCAAGGAGTAAGAACAACACTGAAGCTTTCTTT. Its protein is CASSDSNPRSKNNTEAFF.

This chain joins TRBV2 and TRBJ2-3, with D unresolved. The germline CDR1 and CDR2 sequences are SNHLY and FYNNEI. V was shortened by 4 bases and J by 7 bases, with 6 bases between the two germline ends. The CDR3 totals 11 residues. In DNA form, the CDR3 reads TGTGCCAGCAGTGTACGGTATACGCAGTATTTT. The encoded protein is CASSVRYTQYF.

J is TRBJ2-3 and V is TRBV6-2 or TRBV6-3; D not certain. Looked up from germline, CDR1 is MNHEY and CDR2 is SVGEGT. The CDR3 runs 14 residues. Trimming removed 5 bases from V and 2 bases from J, with 11 bases in between. CDR3 in amino acids: CASSVQETTDTQYF. In DNA form, the CDR3 reads TGTGCCAGCAGTGTCCAGGAAACCACAGATACGCAGTATTTT.

As regards this clonotype: A much larger clone differs from this one at a single base, so this may be a read error. The rearrangement links TRBV7-2 to TRBJ1-6, with D uncertain. The CDR3 is 14 amino acids. Germline CDR1 and CDR2: SGHTA and FQGNSA. CDR3 sequence (DNA): TGTGCCAACAGCACTACTGGCCGCAATTCACCCCTCCACTTT. It yields the protein CANSTTGRNSPLHF.

This clonotype occurred a few times. The chain is built from TRBV30 and TRBJ2-2, with TRBD1 matching over 7 bases. This CDR3 spans 17 amino acids. In germline, CDR1 is GTSNPN, CDR2 SVGIG (reference sequence). After removal of 7 bases from V and 2 bases from J, the junction contained 16 bases not matched to a gene. CDR3 region: CASFRDRPTINTGELFF. The CDR3 coding sequence is TGTGCCTCTTTTAGGGACAGACCTACGATAAACACCGGGGAGCTGTTTTTT.

This clonotype was observed a handful of times. This chain joins TRBV6-2 or TRBV6-3 and TRBJ2-5, with D unclear. Germline CDR1 reads MNHEY; CDR2 reads SVGEGT. CDR3 length equals 19 residues. V lost 2 bases and J 6 bases, leaving 28 bases between the germline ends. CDR3 DNA sequence: TGTGCCAGCAGTTACGATTCCGGTTTGAACAGTCCGACGTTTAAGACCCAGTACTTC. It specifies CASSYDSGLNSPTFKTQYF.

The chain links TRBV2 to TRBJ2-5, with D maybe TRBD1 (6 bases). The germline CDR1 and CDR2 sequences are SNHLY and FYNNEI. The CDR3 length is 14 residues. V lost 3 bases and J 5 bases, leaving 13 bases between the germline ends. Here the CDR3 DNA reads TGTGCCAGCAGTGATGTTTCAGGGGCCGAGACCCAGTACTTC. This translates into CASSDVSGAETQYF.

This clonotype was recorded a few times. The V gene is TRBV7-2, the J gene TRBJ1-1; unclear D gene. Germline V gives CDR1 SGHTA, CDR2 FQGNSA. The V and J ends lost 5 bases and 5 bases respectively, with 12 bases between them. The CDR3 is 13 residues long. As DNA, the CDR3 is TGTGCCAGCAGCGCTTACGGGGTTACTGAAGCTTTCTTT. Residues: CASSAYGVTEAFF.

The chain recombines TRBV27 with TRBJ2-3; no clear D. With the DNA end fitting TRBJ1-5 better, the J assignment may be wrong. The CDR3 consists of 13 residues. Germline CDR1 MNHEY, CDR2 SMNVEV (reference sequence). The DNA for the CDR3 is TGTGCCAGCAGTTTACCCCCCACAGATACGCAGCATTTT. Its translation is CASSLPPTDTQHF.

The chain has TRBV18 and TRBJ2-2; 7 positions match TRBD2. Germline trimming cut 8 bases from V and 0 bases from J; bases unmatched to any gene: 3. Germline V lookup: CDR1 KGHSH, CDR2 LQKENI. This CDR3 is 14 amino acids long. The DNA of the CDR3 is TGTGCCAGCCCCAGCGGGGCGAACACCGGGGAGCTGTTTTTT. This gives the protein CASPSGANTGELFF.

This clonotype has just a few counts. The chain recombines TRBV20-1 with TRBJ1-1, with TRBD1 as a possible D gene (6 bases). The V end lost 5 bases, the J end lost 4 bases, and 17 bases lay between the germline ends. This CDR3 has 14 amino acids. Germline values: CDR1 DFQATT, CDR2 SNEGSKA (reference sequence). This CDR3 reads CSASNRAGSTEAFF. The CDR3 DNA sequence: TGCAGTGCTTCCAACAGGGCGGGGAGCACTGAAGCTTTCTTT.

This clonotype was picked up a small number of times. The V gene is TRBV6-1, the J gene TRBJ2-5; D gene uncertain. CDR3 length: 14 residues. Germline assignment: CDR1 MNHNS and CDR2 SASEGT. The V gene lost 6 bases and the J gene lost 1 base, with 12 bases spanning the gap. The CDR3 loop is CASRVPHPQETQYF. For the CDR3, the DNA is TGTGCCAGCAGAGTCCCACACCCCCAAGAGACCCAGTACTTC.

This clonotype was detected a few times. The J gene is TRBJ2-3, the V gene TRBV4-3; 8 nucleotides agree with TRBD2. The CDR3 sequence is 17 residues long. CDR1 and CDR2 (germline): LGHNA, YSLEER. After removal of 0 bases from V and 5 bases from J, the junction contained 10 bases not matched to a gene. CDR3 loop: CASSQDIGLARGDTQYF. CDR3 coding DNA: TGCGCCAGCAGCCAAGACATCGGACTAGCAAGGGGAGATACGCAGTATTTT.

The chain is built from TRBV6-6 and TRBJ1-5, with 10 bases lining up with TRBD1. The V segment lost 2 bases and the J segment 5 bases; nucleotides outside the gene matches: 9. The CDR3 length is 17 residues. Germline V gene sequence: CDR1 MNHNY, CDR2 SVGAGI (reference sequence). The CDR3 coding sequence is TGTGCCAGCAGTTACACGCCCGGGACAGGGGAGGATCAGCCCCAGCATTTT. This translates into CASSYTPGTGEDQPQHF.

This clonotype was picked up a small number of times. The J gene is TRBJ1-2, the V gene TRBV6-1, with TRBD1 as a possible D gene (5 bases). V shed 7 bases and J shed 4 bases, with 25 bases lying between them. The CDR3 contains 17 residues. Germline assignment: CDR1 MNHNS and CDR2 SASEGT. The CDR3 here is CASTNVLEGQEVYGYTF. The CDR3 coding sequence is TGTGCCAGCACCAACGTCTTGGAGGGGCAGGAGGTCTATGGCTACACCTTC.

A few counts support this clonotype. The chain recombines TRBV30 with TRBJ2-7; the D gene is possibly TRBD2 (5 bases). The CDR3 loop spans 13 amino acids. The germline V and J ends were trimmed by 0 bases and 7 bases, with 13 bases remaining between them. CDR1 is GTSNPN, CDR2 SVGIG, per germline (reference sequence). CDR3 DNA sequence: TGTGCCTGGAGTGTAATGGGGAGTGGGGAGCAGTACTTC. It specifies CAWSVMGSGEQYF. Drawing the rest from reference TRBV30 and TRBJ2-7, the complete variable domain is SQTIHQWPATLVQPVGSPLSLECTVEGTSNPNLYWYRQAAGRGLQLLFYSVGIGQISSEVPQNLSASRPQDRQFILSSKKLLLSDSGFYLCAWSVMGSGEQYFGPGTRLTVT.

This clonotype was seen a handful of times. V is TRBV28 and J is TRBJ1-2; D is perhaps TRBD1 (5 bases). V lost 8 bases to trimming and J lost 2 bases, with 15 bases between them. Germline loops: CDR1 MDHEN, CDR2 SYDVKM. CDR3 length: 14 amino acids. CDR3 DNA: TGTGCCAGCTATCTCCGGGGCGGAAACTATGGCTACACCTTC. As protein: CASYLRGGNYGYTF.

This rearrangement joins TRBV19 to TRBJ1-2; TRBD1 agrees at 7 bases. J lost 5 bases, V lost 9 bases, and 12 bases had no gene match. CDR3 size: 14 residues. CDR1 LNHDA and CDR2 SQIVND come from the germline V gene (reference sequence). This CDR3 is CASRRGGSPYGYTF. CDR3 bases: TGTGCCAGCCGACGAGGGGGCTCACCTTATGGCTACACCTTC.

This clonotype came up a few times. V is TRBV5-1 and J is TRBJ1-6; no firm D call. Germline lookup yields CDR1 SGHRS and CDR2 YFSETQ. The CDR3 is 14 amino acids. Trimming stripped 0 bases from V and 10 bases from J, with 11 bases between. CDR3 residues: CASSLAGLGSPLHF. In DNA, the CDR3 is TGCGCCAGCAGCTTGGCAGGCCTCGGGTCACCCCTCCACTTT.

In its sample, this clonotype was seen a few times. The chain joins TRBV12-3 or TRBV12-4 to TRBJ2-7; 8 bases are shared with TRBD2. With 1 base clipped from V and 6 bases from J, the junction kept 8 bases outside the gene matches. The CDR3 covers 15 residues. CDR3 in DNA: TGTGCCAGCAGTTTAGGGGTCGGGAGGGCCCCCGAGCAGTACTTC. Protein: CASSLGVGRAPEQYF.

V and J are TRBV5-6 and TRBJ1-4; D uncertain. CDR3 length: 13 amino acids. V lost 3 bases to trimming and J lost 7 bases, with 10 bases between them. CDR1 SGHDT and CDR2 YYEEEE come from the germline V gene. CDR3 loop: CASSSDPGEKLFF. The CDR3 bases are TGTGCCAGCAGCTCCGACCCGGGTGAAAAACTGTTTTTT.

This clonotype was seen more than once but under ten times. The V and J genes are TRBV6-2 or TRBV6-3 and TRBJ2-1, with TRBD2 matching over 11 bases. Trimming at V came to 2 bases and at J to 7 bases, leaving 4 bases not matched to a gene. The CDR3 runs 15 residues. In germline, CDR1 is MNHEY, CDR2 SVGEGT. CDR3 nucleotide sequence: TGTGCCAGCAGTTACCCTAGCGGGAGGTCGAATGAGCAGTTCTTC. Translation: CASSYPSGRSNEQFF.

This chain uses TRBV28 with TRBJ2-7, with D possibly matching TRBD1 (6 bases). The ends were cut back, 7 bases at V and 7 bases at J, with 14 bases in the middle. The CDR3 runs to 12 residues. Germline V gives CDR1 MDHEN, CDR2 SYDVKM. The CDR3, as DNA: TGTGCCAGCAACCAACAGGGCTGGGAGCAGTACTTC. It codes for CASNQQGWEQYF.

With respect to this clonotype: At one of its ends the junction is not consistent with the germline gene, which may arise from a read error. This chain links TRBV5-1 with TRBJ2-1; D perhaps matches TRBD2 (5 bases). The CDR3 is 15 residues long. CDR1 and CDR2 from the germline V gene are SGHRS and YFSETQ. CDR3 in amino acids: CPSSLWRNPYNEQFF. In DNA form, the CDR3 reads TGCCCCAGCAGCTTGTGGAGGAACCCCTACAATGAGCAGTTCTTC. Full variable domain (remainder filled in from reference TRBV5-1 and TRBJ2-1): KAGVTQTPRYLIKTRGQQVTLSCSPISGHRSVSWYQQTPGQGLQFLFEYFSETQRNKGNFPGRFSGRQFSNSRSEMNVSTLELGDSALYLCPSSLWRNPYNEQFFGPGTRLTVL.

This clonotype appeared a few times. The chain is built from TRBV9 and TRBJ2-3, with D tentatively TRBD1 (5 bases). Per germline, CDR1 SGDLS and CDR2 YYNGEE. Trimming cost V 2 bases and J 2 bases, with 6 bases left between them. CDR3 length: 13 amino acids. Here the CDR3 DNA reads TGTGCCAGCAGCGTGGACATCACAGATACGCAGTATTTT. Its translation: CASSVDITDTQYF.

CDR3 DNA: TGTGCCAGCAGTCGTGGACTAGCGAGTCTTCCAGGGACGCAGTATTTT. Its protein is CASSRGLASLPGTQYF. The chain carries TRBV14 and TRBJ2-3; 9 bases map to TRBD2. V lost 6 bases to trimming and J lost 9 bases; unmatched junction nucleotides: 16. The CDR3 covers 16 residues. Per the germline V gene, CDR1 is SGHDN and CDR2 is FVKESK.